A single sample gave rise to the 23 T cell receptor beta chains below, sequenced in a study of T cell responses to AZD1222 COVID-19 vaccine. Repertoires were generated with immunoSEQ multiplex PCR, while TCRdb's copy carries only in-frame clones and drops some. Of 95,000 to 150,000 clones detected, 85% to 90% appear once; the ten largest clones hold 8.5% to 14%. This specimen was peripheral blood, taken on day 0 of MenACWY control vaccination. Source of these receptors: an adult in good health.

This sequence joins TRBV2 and TRBJ1-2, with 7 bases fitting TRBD1. The CDR3 length is 14 residues. Germline V lookup: CDR1 SNHLY, CDR2 FYNNEI. J was trimmed by 0 bases and V by 8 bases; bases with no gene match: 6. The CDR3 nucleotides are TGTGCCAGCGAGACAGGGTGGACTAACTATGGCTACACCTTC. This encodes CASETGWTNYGYTF.

The V gene is TRBV27, the J gene TRBJ2-7; D is unresolved. Germline V gene lookup returns CDR1 MNHEY and CDR2 SMNVEV (reference sequence). Trimming removed 5 bases from V and 2 bases from J, with 19 bases in between. This CDR3 is built from 16 residues. The CDR3 DNA is TGTGCCAGCAGTCACCACGCCTCTACAGAAACCTACGAGCAGTACTTC. Encoded protein: CASSHHASTETYEQYF.

This clone has a single count. The rearrangement joins TRBV27 to TRBJ1-1; no clear D gene. The V gene's germline CDR1 is MNHEY and CDR2 SMNVEV (reference sequence). The CDR3 totals 14 residues. V was shortened by 0 bases and J by 4 bases, with 9 bases between the two germline ends. CDR3 sequence reads: CASSLSPPSTEAFF. In nucleotides, the CDR3 is TGTGCCAGCAGTTTATCCCCCCCGAGCACTGAAGCTTTCTTT.

The rearrangement joins TRBV25-1 to TRBJ2-5; 9 positions agree with TRBD2. CDR1 and CDR2 from the germline V gene are MGHDK and SYGVNS. This CDR3 has 14 residues. V gave up 4 bases and J gave up 4 bases; unmatched junction bases: 4. CDR3 bases: TGTGCCAGCAGTGGTAGCGGGAGTGGAGAGACCCAGTACTTC. It yields the protein CASSGSGSGETQYF.

This chain uses TRBV10-3 with TRBJ1-1; 7 bases line up with TRBD1. Germline CDR1 ENHRY, CDR2 SYGVKD. The ends lost 5 bases at V and 1 base at J; junction bases unmatched: 10. The CDR3 runs to 16 residues. CDR3 sequence: CAISTPPGQTNTEAFF. In nucleotides, the CDR3 is TGTGCCATCAGTACACCACCGGGACAGACGAACACTGAAGCTTTCTTT.

This clone has only a few counts. V gene TRBV4-1 combines with J gene TRBJ1-4; TRBD1 matches 8 bases. The CDR3 covers 14 residues. CDR1 is MGHRA, CDR2 YSYEKL, per germline. Germline trimming cut 6 bases from V and 4 bases from J; bases unmatched to any gene: 4. The CDR3 sequence: CASRGTGFNEKLFF. CDR3 sequence (DNA): TGCGCCAGCAGGGGGACAGGATTTAATGAAAAACTGTTTTTT.

This chain joins TRBV10-3 and TRBJ2-6, with 8 bases that match TRBD1. CDR1 and CDR2 (germline): ENHRY, SYGVKD. This CDR3 has 15 amino acids. J lost 0 bases, V lost 8 bases, and 3 bases had no gene match. CDR3: CAIQGAFSGANVLTF. CDR3 sequence (DNA): TGTGCCATCCAGGGGGCCTTCTCTGGGGCCAACGTCCTGACTTTC.

The table lists this clone with a count of one. The genes are TRBV24-1 and TRBJ1-5, with no clear D. Deletions cut 7 bases from V and 1 base from J, with 10 bases between. CDR1 is KGHDR and CDR2 is SFDVKD in the germline V gene. CDR3 length: 14 amino acids. As DNA, the CDR3 is TGTGCCACCAGCCCGGGATTGAGCAATCAGCCCCAGCATTTT. Translation: CATSPGLSNQPQHF.

This sequence joins TRBV29-1 and TRBJ2-2; 10 bases line up with TRBD1. Germline CDR1 SQVTM, CDR2 ANQGSEA. Trimming removed 7 bases from V and 6 bases from J; junction bases left unmatched: 8. The CDR3 spans 14 residues. The CDR3 DNA reads as TGCAGCGCGGGGACAGGGGACGTAGCCGGGGAGCTGTTTTTT. It is translated as CSAGTGDVAGELFF.

The V call is TRBV12-3 or TRBV12-4, the J call TRBJ1-2, with D hard to call. V was clipped by 3 bases and J by 6 bases, with 11 bases between them. This CDR3 is built from 13 residues. The CDR3 protein is CASSLSGTHGYTF. CDR3 DNA sequence: TGTGCCAGCAGTTTGTCCGGTACGCATGGCTACACCTTC.

V usage is TRBV7-9 and J usage is TRBJ2-7, with TRBD1 identical over 7 bases. Per germline, CDR1 SEHNR and CDR2 FQNEAQ (reference sequence). The CDR3 is 14 residues long. V shed 6 bases, J shed 2 bases, and the junction held 7 bases outside the gene matches. CDR3 DNA: TGTGCCAGCAGGCCGACAGGGTCGCCCTACGAGCAGTACTTC. It specifies CASRPTGSPYEQYF.

V usage is TRBV5-4 and J usage is TRBJ2-1, with 10 bases fitting TRBD1. The CDR3 consists of 15 residues. CDR1 is SGHNT, CDR2 YYREEE, per germline (reference sequence). V lost 4 bases, J lost 6 bases, and 7 bases stayed unmatched. The CDR3 protein is CASSGGQGRGNEQFF. In DNA form, the CDR3 reads TGTGCCAGCAGCGGGGGACAGGGGAGAGGCAATGAGCAGTTCTTC.

The chain carries TRBV5-6 and TRBJ1-2; weak D call: TRBD1 (6 bases). V lost 0 bases, J lost 4 bases, and 13 bases lay in between. CDR1 is SGHDT, CDR2 YYEEEE, per germline. The CDR3 contains 15 residues. CDR3 residues: CASSLGDKRTYGYTF. The CDR3 DNA is TGTGCCAGCAGCTTGGGGGACAAAAGGACCTATGGCTACACCTTC.

The gene calls are TRBV10-3 and TRBJ2-2; 12 bases line up with TRBD2. Germline V CDR1 and CDR2: ENHRY, SYGVKD. Trimming took 0 bases from V and 1 from J; bases not matched to a gene: 0. This CDR3 region has 17 residues. The CDR3 reads CAISESTSGRNTGELFF. Here the CDR3 DNA reads TGTGCCATCAGTGAGTCGACTAGCGGGAGGAACACCGGGGAGCTGTTTTTT.

This chain links TRBV30 with TRBJ2-4; 7 bases align to TRBD2. The germline gives CDR1 GTSNPN, CDR2 SVGIG (reference sequence). This CDR3 contains 14 residues. V trimming: 4 bases; J trimming: 0 bases; junction bases outside the gene matches: 3. Here the CDR3 reads CAWKIAGAKNIQYF. CDR3 nucleotide sequence: TGTGCCTGGAAAATAGCGGGAGCCAAAAACATTCAGTACTTC. The whole variable domain, filled in from reference TRBV30 and TRBJ2-4, reads SQTIHQWPATLVQPVGSPLSLECTVEGTSNPNLYWYRQAAGRGLQLLFYSVGIGQISSEVPQNLSASRPQDRQFILSSKKLLLSDSGFYLCAWKIAGAKNIQYFGAGTRLSVL.

This sequence joins TRBV18 and TRBJ1-1, with 7 bases that match TRBD1. This CDR3 spans 12 amino acids. The germline V gene encodes CDR1 KGHSH and CDR2 LQKENI. Trimming cost V 6 bases and J 7 bases; bases outside gene matches: 5. The CDR3 nucleotides are TGTGCCAGCTCCCAGGGGGTAGATGAAGCTTTCTTT. It translates to CASSQGVDEAFF.

The V and J genes are TRBV5-1 and TRBJ2-2; 8 bases map to TRBD1. Germline assignment: CDR1 SGHRS and CDR2 YFSETQ. The CDR3 has 17 residues. V was pared by 2 bases and J by 6 bases, with 12 bases of the junction left unmatched. The CDR3 DNA reads TGCGCCAGCAGCTTACTAAAACCAGGGGGCGTATCCGGGGAGCTGTTTTTT. Its protein product is CASSLLKPGGVSGELFF.

CDR3 coding DNA: TGTGCCAGCAGTGAGAACCACCGGGACACCGGGGAGCTGTTTTTT. Translating it yields CASSENHRDTGELFF. This chain uses TRBV2 with TRBJ2-2, with D unresolved. Germline V gene lookup returns CDR1 SNHLY and CDR2 FYNNEI. The CDR3 loop spans 15 amino acids. The V end was cut by 3 bases, the J end by 3 bases, with 11 bases between.

The rearrangement uses TRBV11-3 and TRBJ2-2; 7 positions agree with TRBD2. Per the germline V gene, CDR1 is SGHNT and CDR2 is YENEEA. The trim removed 1 base at V and 1 base at J, leaving 12 bases unmatched. CDR3 length: 19 residues. CDR3 sequence (DNA): TGTGCCAGCAGCTTAGGTCTCTTTGGCGGGAGTTGGAACACCGGGGAGCTGTTTTTT. Protein product: CASSLGLFGGSWNTGELFF.

The rearrangement joins TRBV19 to TRBJ2-1, with TRBD2 identical over 11 bases. Germline V lookup: CDR1 LNHDA, CDR2 SQIVND (reference sequence). The CDR3 is 17 residues long. V was clipped by 5 bases and J by 9 bases; unmatched bases: 15. CDR3 loop: CASSAAIAGGLEGEQFF. CDR3 nucleotide sequence: TGTGCCAGTAGTGCTGCCATAGCGGGAGGGCTGGAAGGTGAGCAGTTCTTC.

In DNA form, the CDR3 reads TGTGCCAGCAGTCTACAGAATAGCAATCAGCCCCAGCATTTT. Translating gives CASSLQNSNQPQHF. The gene calls are TRBV6-5 and TRBJ1-5; D ambiguous. There are 14 residues in the CDR3. V lost 5 bases, J lost 0 bases, and 8 bases lay in between. Per germline, CDR1 MNHEY and CDR2 SVGAGI.

The chain carries TRBV12-5 and TRBJ1-5; D gene uncertain. CDR1 LGHNT and CDR2 FRNRAP come from the germline V gene. Trimming stripped 7 bases from V and 4 bases from J, with 11 bases between. The CDR3 extends over 13 amino acids. The CDR3 nucleotides are TGTGCTAGTGCCAAGGAGAGTAATCAGCCCCAGCATTTT. Translation: CASAKESNQPQHF.

The chain is built from TRBV18 and TRBJ2-7; no clear D gene. The CDR3 is 14 amino acids. Looked up from germline, CDR1 is KGHSH and CDR2 is LQKENI. V shed 2 bases and J shed 0 bases, with 8 bases lying between them. The CDR3 DNA is TGTGCCAGCTCACCAAACAGAGACTCCTACGAGCAGTACTTC. Residues: CASSPNRDSYEQYF.